The 11 T cell receptor beta chains below all came from one sample that was sequenced in a study of shared clonotypes between healthy human individuals. TCRdb's copy holds only in-frame clones and misses some; the assay was immunoSEQ multiplex PCR. The table records a few million clones, about 92% of them present only once. The sample consisted of naive CD4+ T cells sorted from blood. The subset: CD45RA+ positively selected. The receptors derive from a man between 18 and 29 years old in good health.

The rearrangement uses TRBV30 and TRBJ1-4; D remains ambiguous. Per the germline V gene, CDR1 is GTSNPN and CDR2 is SVGIG (reference sequence). Deletions cut 2 bases from V and 8 bases from J, with 18 bases between. This CDR3 is built from 15 residues. CDR3 bases: TGTGCCTGGAGTTCTAGGACGGACTACCGCGAAAAACTGTTTTTT. Translating gives CAWSSRTDYREKLFF.

Worth noting for this clone: Different DNA sequences within this sample yield the same CDR3. This sequence joins TRBV5-1 and TRBJ2-2; D is possibly TRBD1 or TRBD2 (5 bases each). CDR3 length: 15 amino acids. V was shortened by 4 bases and J by 1 base, with 11 bases between the two germline ends. Looked up from germline, CDR1 is SGHRS and CDR2 is YFSETQ. In DNA form, the CDR3 reads TGCGCCAGCAGCCCCCCGGGACGGAACACCGGGGAGCTGTTTTTT. Encoded protein: CASSPPGRNTGELFF.

The sample holds one count of this clone. The V call is TRBV18, the J call TRBJ1-3, with D possibly TRBD1 on 5 matching bases. CDR1 is KGHSH and CDR2 is LQKENI in the germline V gene. There are 14 residues in the CDR3. Between the trimmed V and J ends, which lost 1 base and 11 bases, there was a span of 15 bases. CDR3 bases: TGTGCCAGCTCACCACTGGGGACCCCTGACCCCATATATTTT. This translates into CASSPLGTPDPIYF.

The chain uses TRBV10-3 and TRBJ1-2, with D possibly being TRBD1 (6 bases). V lost 6 bases and J 0 bases, leaving 14 bases between the germline ends. Germline loops: CDR1 ENHRY, CDR2 SYGVKD. The CDR3 loop spans 15 amino acids. The CDR3 bases are TGTGCCATCAGGGTTACCGGGACATCTAACTATGGCTACACCTTC. Protein sequence: CAIRVTGTSNYGYTF.

The chain carries TRBV10-3 and TRBJ2-3; 15 nucleotides agree with TRBD2. V trimming: 5 bases; J trimming: 2 bases; junction bases outside the gene matches: 14. CDR3 length: 20 amino acids. The germline V gene has CDR1 ENHRY and CDR2 SYGVKD. CDR3 sequence reads: CAISPVGLAGGGLDTDTQYF. The CDR3 DNA follows: TGTGCCATCAGTCCAGTGGGACTAGCGGGAGGAGGCCTGGACACAGATACGCAGTATTTT.

V usage is TRBV7-9 and J usage is TRBJ2-3; 10 positions agree with TRBD2. CDR1 and CDR2 (germline): SEHNR, FQNEAQ (reference sequence). After removal of 10 bases from V and 3 bases from J, the junction contained 7 bases not matched to a gene. The length of the CDR3 is 14 residues. The CDR3, as DNA: TGTGCCACCAGTCAGGGACTAGCGACAGATACGCAGTATTTT. Protein: CATSQGLATDTQYF.

V and J are TRBV5-1 and TRBJ1-2, with 10 bases identical to TRBD1. The V gene's germline CDR1 is SGHRS and CDR2 YFSETQ. The J segment lost 8 bases and the V segment lost 3 bases, leaving 7 bases of the junction unmatched. The CDR3 is made up of 14 amino acids. The CDR3 spells CASSSGQGRGGYTF. The CDR3 DNA sequence: TGCGCCAGCAGCTCGGGACAGGGGCGAGGCGGCTACACCTTC.

The gene calls are TRBV2 and TRBJ2-4; the D is unclear. V was pared by 3 bases and J by 8 bases, with 5 bases between. The length of the CDR3 is 11 residues. Germline V gene lookup returns CDR1 SNHLY and CDR2 FYNNEI. CDR3 sequence (DNA): TGTGCCAGCAGTGATGTCCACATTCAGTACTTC. Protein sequence: CASSDVHIQYF.

This clone occurred once. The chain joins TRBV6-1 to TRBJ1-6; D remains ambiguous. The CDR3 loop spans 16 amino acids. V gave up 2 bases and J gave up 0 bases, with 8 bases separating them. Germline V lookup: CDR1 MNHNS, CDR2 SASEGT. Written as DNA, the CDR3 is TGTGCCAGCAGTGAATTGGTTAGCTCCTATAATTCACCCCTCCACTTT. It codes for CASSELVSSYNSPLHF.

The chain has TRBV11-3 and TRBJ2-7, with D perhaps being TRBD1 or TRBD2 (6 bases each). The germline CDR1 and CDR2 sequences are SGHNT and YENEEA. This CDR3 has 13 amino acids. The ends were cut back, 5 bases at V and 6 bases at J, with 14 bases in the middle. In DNA form, the CDR3 reads TGTGCCAGCAGCCCTTTGGAGGGGGGCGAGCAGTACTTC. Translating it yields CASSPLEGGEQYF.

The chain recombines TRBV5-1 with TRBJ1-1; 7 bases are shared with TRBD1. Germline V gene lookup returns CDR1 SGHRS and CDR2 YFSETQ. Trimming removed 2 bases from V and 5 bases from J; junction bases left unmatched: 9. The CDR3 runs 15 residues. The CDR3: CASSFDRVEVTEAFF. The CDR3, as DNA: TGCGCCAGCAGCTTCGACAGGGTGGAGGTGACTGAAGCTTTCTTT.